A selection of T cell receptor beta chains follows, all from one sample in a study of STAT3 mutations in large granular lymphocyte leukemia. Assay: immunoSEQ multiplex PCR; the TCRdb copy retains only in-frame clones and omits some. The sample consists of about 9,300 clones, over 75% of them appearing once. The sample was peripheral blood mononuclear cells. Receptor source: a man aged 80 or over with T-cell large granular lymphocyte leukemia. Some clones in this sample may be carry-over from other donors' samples. Both conserved end residues are part of each CDR3. The D gene is left open where the match is weak. Size tells how often a clone was seen (once, few, many) or the class of an expanded clone, and some rows leave it out.

clone_size j_call d_call v_call cdr3_aa cdr3_nt
NA TRBJ1-2 TRBD1 TRBV6-6 CASSRTDRRTNYGYTF TGTGCCAGCAGTCGGACGGACAGGAGAACTAACTATGGCTACACCTTC
NA TRBJ2-1 TRBD1 TRBV5-1 CASSKDRLQFF TGCGCCAGCAGCAAGGACAGGTTGCAGTTCTTC
NA TRBJ1-4 NA TRBV5-1 CASSLGQGRANEKLFF TGCGCCAGCAGCTTGGGCCAGGGAAGGGCTAATGAAAAACTGTTTTTT
NA TRBJ2-7 NA TRBV2 CASKVGRSSYEQYF TGTGCCAGCAAAGTGGGGAGGAGCTCCTACGAGCAGTACTTC
NA TRBJ2-7 TRBD1 TRBV29-1 CSTRDSSYEQYF TGCAGCACCAGGGACAGCTCCTACGAGCAGTACTTC
NA TRBJ2-7 NA TRBV5-5 CASSLLELYEQYF TGTGCCAGCAGCTTGTTAGAACTCTACGAGCAGTACTTC
NA TRBJ2-3 NA TRBV30 CAWSWGRSVEADTQYF TGTGCCTGGAGTTGGGGCAGGTCAGTAGAAGCAGATACGCAGTATTTT
NA TRBJ2-1 NA TRBV5-4 CASSPRGASYNEQFF TGTGCCAGCAGCCCCCGGGGGGCCTCCTACAATGAGCAGTTCTTC
NA TRBJ1-2 NA TRBV18 CASSPPEGRGYGYTF TGTGCCAGCTCACCACCGGAGGGTAGGGGCTATGGCTACACCTTC
NA TRBJ1-4 NA TRBV5-1 CASSLAGQREKLFF TGCGCCAGCAGCTTGGCCGGGCAGCGGGAAAAACTGTTTTTT
NA TRBJ2-1 TRBD2 TRBV11-2 CASSSAGGSYNEQFF TGTGCCAGCAGCTCCGCGGGGGGGTCCTACAATGAGCAGTTCTTC
NA TRBJ2-1 NA TRBV5-1 CASRISVAGEYNEQFF TGCGCCAGCAGGATCTCGGTGGCAGGGGAATACAATGAGCAGTTCTTC
NA TRBJ2-1 NA TRBV7-9 CASSLQITNNEQFF TGTGCCAGCAGCTTGCAGATAACAAACAATGAGCAGTTCTTC
few TRBJ1-5 NA TRBV2 CASSTANQPQHF TGTGCCAGCAGCACAGCTAATCAGCCCCAGCATTTT
NA TRBJ1-1 NA TRBV12-5 CASGSTRGGGEAFF TGTGCTAGTGGTTCCACCCGTGGAGGGGGTGAAGCTTTCTTT
NA TRBJ1-2 NA TRBV7-9 CASSFAGANYGYTF TGTGCCAGCAGCTTTGCGGGAGCTAACTATGGCTACACCTTC
NA TRBJ1-1 NA TRBV30 CAWSLKNTEAFF TGTGCCTGGAGTCTAAAGAACACTGAAGCTTTCTTT
NA TRBJ2-7 NA TRBV5-1 CASTSGASYEQYF TGCGCCAGCACATCAGGTGCCTCCTACGAGCAGTACTTC
NA TRBJ2-7 TRBD1 TRBV28 CASSWIWDSPSYEQYF TGTGCCAGCAGTTGGATCTGGGACAGTCCATCCTACGAGCAGTACTTC
NA TRBJ2-7 NA TRBV6-5 CASSYSGQGNYEQYF TGTGCCAGCAGTTACTCTGGTCAGGGCAACTACGAGCAGTACTTC
NA TRBJ1-2 NA TRBV6-6 CASSWGGRGGGYTF TGTGCCAGCAGTTGGGGGGGTAGGGGAGGCGGCTACACCTTC
NA TRBJ2-3 NA TRBV7-2 CASSLRDTQYF TGTGCCAGCAGCTTAAGAGATACGCAGTATTTT
NA TRBJ1-2 NA TRBV4-3 CASSQDLGGSSNGYTF TGCGCCAGCAGCCAAGATCTCGGAGGGTCCTCTAACGGCTACACCTTC
NA TRBJ1-5 TRBD1 TRBV5-1 CASSWGTGAIQPQHF TGCGCCAGCAGCTGGGGGACAGGGGCCATTCAGCCCCAGCATTTT
once TRBJ1-2 NA TRBV5-1 CASSLEVPASYGYTF TGCGCCAGCAGCTTGGAGGTCCCAGCTTCATATGGCTACACCTTC
once TRBJ2-3 TRBD2 TRBV5-1 CASSLSRTSGTQYF TGCGCCAGCAGCTTGTCCCGGACTAGCGGTACGCAGTATTTT
NA TRBJ2-3 TRBD1 TRBV11-2 CASREETGADTQYF TGTGCCAGCAGGGAGGAAACAGGGGCAGATACGCAGTATTTT
NA TRBJ1-2 NA TRBV30 CAWIDDRIYGYTF TGTGCCTGGATCGATGACAGAATTTATGGCTACACCTTC
NA TRBJ1-3 NA TRBV6-6 CASSQQGTGNTIYF TGTGCCAGCTCACAACAGGGAACTGGAAACACCATATATTTT
NA TRBJ2-2 NA TRBV7-3 CASSPAGGTGELFF TGTGCCAGCAGCCCCGCAGGGGGGACCGGGGAGCTGTTTTTT